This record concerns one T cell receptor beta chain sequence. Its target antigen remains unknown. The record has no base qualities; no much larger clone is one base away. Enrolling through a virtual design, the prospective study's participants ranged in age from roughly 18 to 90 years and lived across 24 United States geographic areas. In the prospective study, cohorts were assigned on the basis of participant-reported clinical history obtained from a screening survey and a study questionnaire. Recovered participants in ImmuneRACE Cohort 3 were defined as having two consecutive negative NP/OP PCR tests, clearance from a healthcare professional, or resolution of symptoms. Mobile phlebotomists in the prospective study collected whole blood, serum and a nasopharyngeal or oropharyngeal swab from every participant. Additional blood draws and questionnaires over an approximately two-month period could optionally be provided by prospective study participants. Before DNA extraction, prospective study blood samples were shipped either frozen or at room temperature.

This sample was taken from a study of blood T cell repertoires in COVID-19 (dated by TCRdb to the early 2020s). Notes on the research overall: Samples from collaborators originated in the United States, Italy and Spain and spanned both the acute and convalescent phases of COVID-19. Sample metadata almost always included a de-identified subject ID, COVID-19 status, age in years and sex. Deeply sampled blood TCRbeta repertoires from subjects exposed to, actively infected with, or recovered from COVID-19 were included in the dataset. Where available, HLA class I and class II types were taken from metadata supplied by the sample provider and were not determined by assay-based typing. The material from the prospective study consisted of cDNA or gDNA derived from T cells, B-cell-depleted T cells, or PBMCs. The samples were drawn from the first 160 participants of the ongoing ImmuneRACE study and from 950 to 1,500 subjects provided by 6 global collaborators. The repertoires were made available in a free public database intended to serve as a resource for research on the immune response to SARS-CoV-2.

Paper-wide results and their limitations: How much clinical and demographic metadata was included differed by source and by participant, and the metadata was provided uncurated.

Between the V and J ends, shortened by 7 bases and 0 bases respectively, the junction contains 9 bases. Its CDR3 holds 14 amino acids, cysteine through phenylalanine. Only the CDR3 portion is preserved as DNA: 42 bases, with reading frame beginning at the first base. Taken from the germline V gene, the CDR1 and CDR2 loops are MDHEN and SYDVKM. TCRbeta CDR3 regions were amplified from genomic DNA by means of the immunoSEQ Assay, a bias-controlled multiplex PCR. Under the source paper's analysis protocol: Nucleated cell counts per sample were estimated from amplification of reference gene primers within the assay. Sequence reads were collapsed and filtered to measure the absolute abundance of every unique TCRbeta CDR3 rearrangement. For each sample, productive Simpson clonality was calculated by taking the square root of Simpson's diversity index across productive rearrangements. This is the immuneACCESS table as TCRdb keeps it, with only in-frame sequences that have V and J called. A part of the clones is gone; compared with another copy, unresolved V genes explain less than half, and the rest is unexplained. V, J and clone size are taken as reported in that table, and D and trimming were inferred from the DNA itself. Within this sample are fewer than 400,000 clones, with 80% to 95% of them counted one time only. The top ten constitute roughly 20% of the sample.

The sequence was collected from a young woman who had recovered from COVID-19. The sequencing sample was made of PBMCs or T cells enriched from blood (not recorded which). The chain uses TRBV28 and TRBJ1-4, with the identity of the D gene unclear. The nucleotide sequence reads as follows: TGTGCCAGCACCCGGAGTTCAACTAATGAAAAACTGTTTTTT. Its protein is CASTRSSTNEKLFF.